This T cell receptor (beta chain) was recovered during a study of blood T cell repertoires in COVID-19. Overall study context: PBMCs, B-cell-depleted T cells, or T cells provided the cDNA or gDNA that made up the material.

Which cohort a participant joined came from the clinical history participants gave. Trimming pared 1 base from V and 0 bases from J, leaving 15 bases between. This CDR3 comprises 17 residues. Germline CDR1 SGHDT, CDR2 YYEEEE. Original handling: The assay estimated nucleated cells by amplifying reference gene primers. Method: immunoSEQ multiplex PCR; TCRdb's copy keeps in-frame clones and lacks some. V, J and clone size were drawn from that table, and D and trimming were deduced from the DNA. In the table there are some 220,000 clones, 86% of which are singletons. The sequencing sample was made of PBMCs or T cells enriched from blood (not recorded which). This sequence originates from a woman between 35 and 50 years old with acute COVID-19. V and J are TRBV5-6 and TRBJ2-3; no clear D gene. The CDR3 is CASSLPYGGTSTDTQYF. The CDR3 DNA follows: TGTGCCAGCAGCTTGCCTTACGGCGGAACCAGCACAGATACGCAGTATTTT.